At least ten counts were recorded for the clone carrying this T cell receptor (beta chain). What it binds is unknown. Germline assignment: CDR1 MRHNA and CDR2 SNTAGT. The CDR3 covers 14 residues. V lost 2 bases, J lost 7 bases, and 12 bases lay in between. The record originates from a study of early T cells in non-severe SARS-CoV-2 infection. Points from the study as a whole: Clonotype matching in VDJdb favored anti-spike CD8 responses and did not capture private and CD4 specificities.

TCRdb used MiXCR to reprocess the 5' RACE reads, holding one entry per CDR3 protein. The sample lists tens of thousands of distinct CDR3 sequences; 5% were seen once. Sequencing was done on a sample of whole blood. The chain links TRBV6-4 to TRBJ2-1; D is possibly TRBD2 (7 bases). The TCR originated in an adult who was a healthcare worker with PCR-confirmed SARS-CoV-2 infection or an uninfected control (not recorded which). The CDR3 bases are TGTGCCAGCAGTGACGGGGGGGCTGGGAATGAGCAGTTCTTC. Translated, it gives CASSDGGAGNEQFF.